The TCR beta chain under discussion was sequenced for a study of T cell responses to AZD1222 COVID-19 vaccine. Germline lookup yields CDR1 SGHRS and CDR2 YFSETQ. Trimming removed 1 base from V and 3 bases from J; junction bases left unmatched: 6. This CDR3 is 16 amino acids long. A note on this clone: The antigen remains undetermined.

The table came from immunoSEQ multiplex PCR; TCRdb's copy has only in-frame clones and leaves some out. Of 46,000 or so clones in the sample, 90% were seen once. Points from the study as a whole: There were repertoire samples only from the period after the peak T cell response.

This receptor was taken from an adult who received the AZD1222 COVID-19 vaccine. V gene TRBV5-1 combines with J gene TRBJ1-5; 8 nucleotides align to TRBD1. The sample consisted of peripheral blood, taken 28 days after the second AZD1222 dose. The CDR3 here is CASSLTTGEVNQPQHF. The CDR3 coding sequence is TGCGCCAGCAGCTTGACGACAGGGGAGGTCAATCAGCCCCAGCATTTT.